This T cell receptor (beta chain) was found in a study of shared clonotypes between healthy human individuals. Trimming pared 6 bases from V and 5 bases from J, leaving 17 bases between. This CDR3 region has 15 residues. The germline V gene has CDR1 SNHLY and CDR2 FYNNEI. Produced via immunoSEQ multiplex PCR; TCRdb's table is partial and in-frame only. The repertoire holds 520,000 or so clones, approximately 79% seen once, with over 10% in the top ten. The V call is TRBV2, the J call TRBJ1-5; D call uncertain. The source of this sequence is a middle-aged woman in good health. Some clones in this sample may be carry-over from other donors' samples. The source material was PBMCs. In DNA, the CDR3 is TGTGCCAGCAGACCTACTGCCTCGGGCGATCAGCCCCAGCATTTT. Its translation: CASRPTASGDQPQHF.